These 3 T cell receptor beta chains share one sample of origin, sequenced in a study of cytomegalovirus exposure and HLA in healthy donors. PCR amplification relied on 60 Vbeta primers (plus 13 Jbeta primers). The table came from immunoSEQ multiplex PCR; TCRdb's copy has only in-frame clones and leaves some out. The sample has approximately 200,000 clones; 75% to 85% are singletons. Sequenced material: PBMCs. The receptors come from a woman aged 18-29 years in good health and CMV-seropositive.

The rearrangement joins TRBV5-1 to TRBJ2-3; a weak D match, TRBD1 (6 bases). CDR1 SGHRS and CDR2 YFSETQ come from the germline V gene. Between the trimmed V and J ends, which lost 0 bases and 1 base, there was a span of 9 bases. This CDR3 is built from 15 residues. CDR3 amino acids: CASSLDRARTDTQYF. In nucleotides, the CDR3 is TGCGCCAGCAGCTTGGACAGGGCTCGCACAGATACGCAGTATTTT.

The chain combines TRBV4-3 with TRBJ2-3, with 7 positions matching TRBD1. V dropped 3 bases and J dropped 6; count of bases not matched to a gene: 12. The CDR3 loop spans 16 amino acids. Germline V gene sequence: CDR1 LGHNA, CDR2 YSLEER. Here the CDR3 reads CASSQDRFRLGDTQYF. CDR3 coding DNA: TGCGCCAGCAGCCAGGACAGGTTTCGATTAGGGGATACGCAGTATTTT.

This sequence joins TRBV13 and TRBJ2-3; 7 bases agree with TRBD2. The CDR3 contains 16 residues. V lost 2 bases to trimming and J lost 4 bases; unmatched junction nucleotides: 9. CDR1 and CDR2 (germline): PRHDT, FYEKMQ (reference sequence). The CDR3 protein is CASSLTGLVSADTQYF. Here the CDR3 DNA reads TGTGCCAGCAGCTTAACTGGACTAGTTTCCGCAGATACGCAGTATTTT.